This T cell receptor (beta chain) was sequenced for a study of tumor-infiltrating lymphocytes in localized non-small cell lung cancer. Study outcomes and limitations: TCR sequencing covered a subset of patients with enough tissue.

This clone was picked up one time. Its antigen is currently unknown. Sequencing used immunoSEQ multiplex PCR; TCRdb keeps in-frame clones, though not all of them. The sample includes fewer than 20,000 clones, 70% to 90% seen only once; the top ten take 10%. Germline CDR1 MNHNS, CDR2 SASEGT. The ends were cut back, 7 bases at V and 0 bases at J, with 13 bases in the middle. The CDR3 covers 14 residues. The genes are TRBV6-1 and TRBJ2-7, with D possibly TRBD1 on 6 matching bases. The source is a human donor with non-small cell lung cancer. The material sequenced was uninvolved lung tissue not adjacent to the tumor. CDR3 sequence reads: CASKIGQSSYEQYF. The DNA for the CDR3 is TGTGCCAGCAAAATAGGACAGAGCTCCTACGAGCAGTACTTC.